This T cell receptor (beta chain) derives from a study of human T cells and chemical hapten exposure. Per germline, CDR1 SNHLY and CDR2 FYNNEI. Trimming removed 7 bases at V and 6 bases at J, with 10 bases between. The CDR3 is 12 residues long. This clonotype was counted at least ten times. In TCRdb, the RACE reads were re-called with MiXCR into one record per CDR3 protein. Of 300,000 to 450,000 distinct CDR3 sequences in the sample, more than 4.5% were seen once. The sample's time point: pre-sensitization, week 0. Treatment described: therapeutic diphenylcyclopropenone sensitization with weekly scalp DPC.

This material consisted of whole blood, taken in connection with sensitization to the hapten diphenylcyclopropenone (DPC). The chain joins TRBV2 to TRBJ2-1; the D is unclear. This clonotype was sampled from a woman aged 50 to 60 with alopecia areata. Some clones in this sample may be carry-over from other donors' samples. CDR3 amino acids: CASTRDGNEQFF. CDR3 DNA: TGTGCCAGCACTAGGGATGGCAATGAGCAGTTCTTC.